The T cell receptor beta chain described here comes from a study of T cell repertoires in cytomegalovirus infection. Study-level points and caveats: Across the ex vivo response, the dominant clonotypes were HLA-C-restricted CMV-specific TCR beta clonotypes. Using cumulative public TCR beta family frequency, the authors identified those who carried CMV together with the relevant HLA.

TCRdb called the reads again in MiXCR, with one record for every CDR3 protein. This table holds hundreds of thousands of distinct CDR3 sequences, around 32% found once. Trimming took off 1 base at V and 0 bases at J, with 13 bases between the two ends. The CDR3 is made up of 16 amino acids. The germline V gene encodes CDR1 SGHTA and CDR2 FQGNSA. This clonotype was picked up a small number of times. The antigen remains undetermined. The sequenced sample was cultured PBMCs, obtained from culture after CMV antigen stimulation. The TCR was taken from a human donor in good health (CMV status not recorded). Some clones in this sample may be carry-over from other donors' samples. The chain has TRBV7-2 and TRBJ2-7; D is uncertain. The CDR3 loop is CASSLGLGIFSYEQYF. In nucleotides, the CDR3 is TGTGCCAGCAGCTTAGGGTTGGGGATTTTCTCCTACGAGCAGTACTTC.